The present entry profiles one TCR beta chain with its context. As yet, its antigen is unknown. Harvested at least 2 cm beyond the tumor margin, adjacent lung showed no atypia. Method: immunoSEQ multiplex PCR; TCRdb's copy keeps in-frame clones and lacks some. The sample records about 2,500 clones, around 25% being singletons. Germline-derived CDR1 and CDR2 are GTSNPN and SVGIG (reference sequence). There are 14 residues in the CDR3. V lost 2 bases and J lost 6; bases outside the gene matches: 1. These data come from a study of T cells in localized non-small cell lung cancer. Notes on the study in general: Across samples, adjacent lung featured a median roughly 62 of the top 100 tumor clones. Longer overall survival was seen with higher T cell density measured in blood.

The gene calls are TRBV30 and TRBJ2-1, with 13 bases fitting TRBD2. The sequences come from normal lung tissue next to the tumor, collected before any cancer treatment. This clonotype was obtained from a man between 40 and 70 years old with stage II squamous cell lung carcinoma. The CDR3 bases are TGTGCCTGGAGTAGACTAGCGGGGGGCAATGAGCAGTTCTTC. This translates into CAWSRLAGGNEQFF.